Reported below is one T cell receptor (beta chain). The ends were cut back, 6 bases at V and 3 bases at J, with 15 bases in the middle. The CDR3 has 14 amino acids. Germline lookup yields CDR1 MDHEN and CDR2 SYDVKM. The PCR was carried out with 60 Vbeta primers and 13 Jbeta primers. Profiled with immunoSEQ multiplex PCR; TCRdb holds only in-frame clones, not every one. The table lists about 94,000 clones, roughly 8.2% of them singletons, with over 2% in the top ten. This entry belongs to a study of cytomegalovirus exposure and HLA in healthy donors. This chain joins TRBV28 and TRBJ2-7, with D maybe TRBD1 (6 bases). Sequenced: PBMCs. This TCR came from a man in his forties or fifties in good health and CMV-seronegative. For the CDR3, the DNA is TGTGCCAGCAGATTGCAGGGGACGAGCTACGAGCAGTACTTC. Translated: CASRLQGTSYEQYF.